This T cell receptor beta chain was captured in a study of T-cell memory formation after mild COVID-19. Whole-study findings and limits: The pre-infection memory compartment contained some responding clones, suggesting cross-reactive memory joined.

5'RACE primed at constant segments yielded TCR alpha and TCR beta cDNA libraries bearing sample barcodes and UMIs. TCRdb redid the calling of the 5' RACE reads with MiXCR, one entry per CDR3 protein. Here the sample spans hundreds of thousands of distinct CDR3 sequences, about a fifth being singletons. V gave up 3 bases and J gave up 3 bases, with 12 bases separating them. This CDR3 spans 15 amino acids. Germline V lookup: CDR1 MNHEY, CDR2 SMNVEV (reference sequence). A note on this clonotype: What it recognizes is unknown.

The TCR comes from an adult woman who had mild COVID-19 (a few samples of this study predate the infection). Cell type and time point are not known. Sequenced input: PBMCs or a T cell subset sorted from them (not recorded which). The chain joins TRBV27 to TRBJ2-4, with a possible D match to TRBD2 (5 bases). The CDR3 nucleotides are TGTGCCAGCAGTTTTGCGTACCGGGACAAAAACATTCAGTACTTC. It is translated as CASSFAYRDKNIQYF.